The 29 T cell receptor beta chains listed next were all sequenced from one sample in a study of cytomegalovirus exposure and HLA in healthy donors. PCR involved 60 Vbeta and 13 Jbeta primers. Measured with immunoSEQ multiplex PCR; TCRdb has only the in-frame clones, and not every one. The sample holds about 130,000 clones, 77% seen once. Sequenced input: PBMCs. Every receptor here comes from a man aged 30-40 years in good health and CMV-seronegative.

The chain uses TRBV19 and TRBJ2-3, with a weak D call TRBD2 (6 bases). From germline, CDR1 is LNHDA and CDR2 SQIVND (reference sequence). Deletions cut 4 bases from V and 2 bases from J, with 13 bases between. CDR3 size: 15 residues. CDR3 coding DNA: TGTGCCAGTAGTAGGCCTAGCGTGGCCACAGATACGCAGTATTTT. The encoded protein is CASSRPSVATDTQYF.

The chain links TRBV27 to TRBJ2-3; 11 nucleotides match TRBD2. CDR3 length equals 16 residues. Germline V lookup: CDR1 MNHEY, CDR2 SMNVEV (reference sequence). V dropped 5 bases and J dropped 4; count of bases not matched to a gene: 8. The CDR3 DNA follows: TGTGCCAGCAGTCCCTCCGGACTAGCGGGTTCAGATACGCAGTATTTT. This encodes CASSPSGLAGSDTQYF.

This clone has only a few counts. The chain carries TRBV6-1 and TRBJ2-2; D perhaps matches TRBD1 (5 bases). This CDR3 region has 15 residues. V lost 2 bases and J lost 1, with 8 bases in between. Germline CDR1 is MNHNS and CDR2 is SASEGT. In nucleotides, the CDR3 is TGTGCCAGCAGTGAAAGGGGCAAGAACACCGGGGAGCTGTTTTTT. This encodes CASSERGKNTGELFF.

The rearrangement uses TRBV9 and TRBJ2-5; D call uncertain. This CDR3 region has 15 residues. CDR1 and CDR2 from the germline V gene are SGDLS and YYNGEE. Trimming stripped 2 bases from V and 2 bases from J, with 13 bases between. CDR3 coding DNA: TGTGCCAGCAGCGTCTTTCTTCAACTTCAAGAGACCCAGTACTTC. This sequence encodes CASSVFLQLQETQYF.

The V and J genes are TRBV5-1 and TRBJ2-5, with D possibly being TRBD1 (6 bases). The CDR3 has 14 residues. The germline CDR1 and CDR2 sequences are SGHRS and YFSETQ. V was trimmed by 4 bases and J by 2 bases, leaving 12 bases between them. CDR3 bases: TGCGCCAGCAGCGAGGACAGTCCACAAGAGACCCAGTACTTC. Translation: CASSEDSPQETQYF.

The genes are TRBV6-5 and TRBJ2-1; 11 bases map to TRBD2. Germline V gene sequence: CDR1 MNHEY, CDR2 SVGAGI. The V gene end was trimmed by 0 bases and the J gene end by 4 bases; junction bases not matched to a gene: 2. CDR3 size: 16 residues. This CDR3 reads CASSYSGLAEYNEQFF. For the CDR3, the DNA is TGTGCCAGCAGTTACTCGGGACTAGCGGAGTACAATGAGCAGTTCTTC.

This clone has just a few counts. The V and J genes are TRBV7-3 and TRBJ2-7; 9 nucleotides match TRBD1. With 5 bases clipped from V and 2 bases from J, the junction kept 4 bases outside the gene matches. CDR1 and CDR2 (germline): SGHTA, FQGTGA. The CDR3 is 14 residues long. In DNA, the CDR3 is TGTGCCAGCAGCCCCGGGACAGGGCCCTACGAGCAGTACTTC. Translation: CASSPGTGPYEQYF.

This clone was found once. This chain joins TRBV27 and TRBJ1-4; a weak D match, TRBD1 (5 bases). The CDR3 is 15 amino acids. Germline V lookup: CDR1 MNHEY, CDR2 SMNVEV (reference sequence). Trimming removed 3 bases at V and 1 base at J, with 9 bases between. The CDR3 DNA reads TGTGCCAGCAGTTTTTCAGGGTTAACTAATGAAAAACTGTTTTTT. This gives the protein CASSFSGLTNEKLFF.

This sequence joins TRBV23-1 and TRBJ1-2; D unresolved. TRBV23-1 is an open reading frame whose function is uncertain. CDR3 length: 15 amino acids. Between the trimmed V and J ends, which lost 0 bases and 4 bases, there was a span of 12 bases. The DNA of the CDR3 is TGCGCCAGCAGTCAATCTGGGCCCCGGGGCTATGGCTACACCTTC. As protein: CASSQSGPRGYGYTF.

The V call is TRBV19, the J call TRBJ2-3, with D possibly matching TRBD1 (5 bases). Deletions cut 6 bases from V and 4 bases from J, with 17 bases between. Germline values: CDR1 LNHDA, CDR2 SQIVND (reference sequence). This CDR3 comprises 15 residues. For the CDR3, the DNA is TGTGCCAGTAGCCCAGGGTGGGCACTCGCAGATACGCAGTATTTT. Protein product: CASSPGWALADTQYF.

This clone was counted once. The V and J genes are TRBV4-1 and TRBJ2-5; D is unresolved. Per the germline V gene, CDR1 is MGHRA and CDR2 is YSYEKL. The V end was cut by 0 bases, the J end by 7 bases, with 3 bases between. The CDR3 has 11 amino acids. The CDR3 DNA sequence: TGCGCCAGCAGCCAAGACGGGACCCAGTACTTC. It translates to CASSQDGTQYF.

For this clone: At one boundary the junction diverges from the germline segment, which might be a read error. Distinct nucleotide sequences in the sample also encode this CDR3. This sequence joins TRBV7-9 and TRBJ1-1; 7 nucleotides agree with TRBD1. The CDR3 consists of 17 residues. The germline V gene has CDR1 SEHNR and CDR2 FQNEAQ (reference sequence). Here the CDR3 DNA reads TGTGCCAGCAGCTTAATGGGTGCAGGGGGGTTGGACACCGAAGCTTTCTTT. Protein sequence: CASSLMGAGGLDTEAFF.

The V call is TRBV30, the J call TRBJ1-4; unclear D gene. The germline V and J ends were trimmed by 7 bases and 7 bases, with 13 bases remaining between them. The germline gives CDR1 GTSNPN, CDR2 SVGIG (reference sequence). The CDR3 loop spans 12 amino acids. CDR3 sequence reads: CAFAADSEKLFF. The CDR3 DNA follows: TGTGCCTTTGCGGCGGACTCTGAAAAACTGTTTTTT.

The V gene is TRBV9, the J gene TRBJ2-2; 7 positions match TRBD2. Germline V gene data show CDR1 as SGDLS and CDR2 as YYNGEE. The CDR3 sequence is 16 residues long. With V trimmed by 4 bases and J by 7 bases, 13 bases remained unmatched. The CDR3 sequence: CASSPHPGGRGGELFF. The CDR3 bases are TGTGCCAGCAGCCCCCACCCGGGAGGTCGAGGCGGGGAGCTGTTTTTT.

The rearrangement joins TRBV4-1 to TRBJ2-7; D gene uncertain. Germline V CDR1 and CDR2: MGHRA, YSYEKL. CDR3 size: 15 residues. The V and J ends lost 3 bases and 2 bases respectively, with 14 bases between them. The CDR3 loop is CASSQYPPGTYEQYF. The CDR3 nucleotides are TGCGCCAGCAGCCAGTATCCACCAGGAACCTACGAGCAGTACTTC.

V is TRBV27 and J is TRBJ1-2; 10 nucleotides match TRBD1. Germline V CDR1 and CDR2: MNHEY, SMNVEV (reference sequence). Trimming took 5 bases from V and 8 from J; bases not matched to a gene: 14. There are 16 residues in the CDR3. Here the CDR3 DNA reads TGTGCCAGCAGTCCGTCCCCCGGGACAGGGGCTCACGGCTACACCTTC. This encodes CASSPSPGTGAHGYTF.

J is TRBJ2-7 and V is TRBV6-1; 8 bases are shared with TRBD1. Germline V gene data show CDR1 as MNHNS and CDR2 as SASEGT. J gave up 4 bases and V 2 bases, and 7 bases lay outside the gene matches. CDR3 size: 15 residues. CDR3 DNA: TGTGCCAGCAGTGAACCCGTACAGGGGGTATACGAGCAGTACTTC. The encoded protein is CASSEPVQGVYEQYF.

Notes on this clone: A read error may account for a junction end that differs from germline. The chain couples TRBV5-1 to TRBJ1-2, with TRBD1 identical over 7 bases. The CDR3 contains 15 residues. Germline V lookup: CDR1 SGHRS, CDR2 YFSETQ. As DNA, the CDR3 is TGCGCCAGCAGCGGAACAGGGGTGGATAACTACGGCTACACCTTC. This sequence encodes CASSGTGVDNYGYTF.

The chain has TRBV11-2 and TRBJ2-5, with 8 bases lining up with TRBD2. V was pared by 1 base and J by 0 bases, with 4 bases of the junction left unmatched. Germline CDR1 is SGHAT and CDR2 is FQNNGV. The CDR3 loop spans 16 amino acids. This chain's CDR3 is CASSLGIAGYQETQYF. DNA for the CDR3: TGTGCCAGCAGCTTAGGGATAGCGGGGTACCAAGAGACCCAGTACTTC. Drawing the rest from reference TRBV11-2 and TRBJ2-5, the complete variable domain is EAGVAQSPRYKIIEKRQSVAFWCNPISGHATLYWYQQILGQGPKLLIQFQNNGVVDDSQLPKDRFSAERLKGVDSTLKIQPAKLEDSAVYLCASSLGIAGYQETQYFGPGTRLLVL.

This clone was detected only a few times. This chain links TRBV21-1 with TRBJ2-1; the D call in the table, TRBD2, was not verified against the DNA. TRBV21-1 is flagged as a pseudogene. The CDR3 runs to 16 residues. CDR3 DNA sequence: TGTGCCAGCAGCAAACAGCGGGCTCAAGGGTACAATGAGCAGTTCTTC. As protein: CASSKQRAQGYNEQFF.

The rearrangement joins TRBV28 to TRBJ1-4, with a weak D call TRBD1 (6 bases). The ends were cut back, 2 bases at V and 8 bases at J, with 15 bases in the middle. This CDR3 contains 15 residues. Germline values: CDR1 MDHEN, CDR2 SYDVKM. CDR3 nucleotide sequence: TGTGCCAGCAGTTTAGACACAGGGATTGGGGAAAAACTGTTTTTT. Translation gives CASSLDTGIGEKLFF.

The rearrangement links TRBV5-4 to TRBJ2-2, with D unclear. CDR3 length: 14 residues. Germline V gene lookup returns CDR1 SGHNT and CDR2 YYREEE (reference sequence). Between the trimmed V and J ends, which lost 1 base and 5 bases, there was a span of 9 bases. In nucleotides, the CDR3 is TGTGCCAGCAGCTTGACCCCACTGACCGGGGAGCTGTTTTTT. It yields the protein CASSLTPLTGELFF. The whole variable domain, remainder taken from reference TRBV5-4 and TRBJ2-2, is ETGVTQSPTHLIKTRGQQVTLRCSSQSGHNTVSWYQQALGQGPQFIFQYYREEENGRGNFPPRFSGLQFPNYSSELNVNALELDDSALYLCASSLTPLTGELFFGEGSRLTVL.

The CDR3 here is CAWEQGGNQPQHF. Here the CDR3 DNA reads TGTGCCTGGGAACAGGGGGGCAATCAGCCCCAGCATTTT. This chain connects TRBV30 to TRBJ1-5; 8 nucleotides match TRBD1. Germline V gene lookup returns CDR1 GTSNPN and CDR2 SVGIG (reference sequence). This CDR3 has 13 amino acids. Trimming cost V 5 bases and J 2 bases; bases outside gene matches: 2.

The V gene is TRBV11-2, the J gene TRBJ1-1, with D maybe TRBD1 (5 bases). Germline CDR1 is SGHAT and CDR2 is FQNNGV. V lost 5 bases, J lost 4 bases, and 11 bases lay in between. The CDR3 runs to 13 residues. CDR3 bases: TGTGCCAGCAGCGAGACAGAGAGCACTGAAGCTTTCTTT. This codes for CASSETESTEAFF.

This chain links TRBV5-4 with TRBJ2-5; TRBD2 might be the D (6 bases). Germline V gives CDR1 SGHNT, CDR2 YYREEE (reference sequence). Trimming pared 4 bases from V and 1 base from J, leaving 11 bases between. CDR3 length: 14 amino acids. Written as DNA, the CDR3 is TGTGCCAGCAGCCTCGGACTACTCCAAGAGACCCAGTACTTC. The encoded protein is CASSLGLLQETQYF.

The chain is built from TRBV5-1 and TRBJ2-7, with 9 positions matching TRBD1. CDR1 and CDR2 from the germline V gene are SGHRS and YFSETQ. Germline trimming cut 3 bases from V and 3 bases from J; bases unmatched to any gene: 10. The CDR3 sequence is 16 residues long. CDR3 sequence: CASSSASGQGNYEQYF. Written as DNA, the CDR3 is TGCGCCAGCAGCTCCGCTTCGGGACAGGGAAACTACGAGCAGTACTTC.

The rearrangement uses TRBV27 and TRBJ1-5; D is perhaps TRBD1 (5 bases). In germline, CDR1 is MNHEY, CDR2 SMNVEV (reference sequence). The CDR3 has 14 residues. Trimming cost V 3 bases and J 7 bases, with 13 bases left between them. The CDR3 reads CASSLGGEGQPQHF. CDR3 DNA sequence: TGTGCCAGCAGTTTGGGAGGGGAGGGACAGCCCCAGCATTTT.

Only a few counts were recorded for this clone. The chain couples TRBV9 to TRBJ1-2; D is ambiguous. The V end lost 6 bases, the J end lost 7 bases, and 16 bases lay between the germline ends. This CDR3 spans 13 amino acids. The germline CDR1 and CDR2 sequences are SGDLS and YYNGEE. CDR3 in amino acids: CASNQLSGGGYTF. The CDR3 bases are TGTGCCAGCAACCAACTCTCGGGAGGTGGCTACACCTTC.

The chain uses TRBV5-1 and TRBJ1-4; 7 bases are shared with TRBD1. J lost 8 bases, V lost 5 bases, and 12 bases had no gene match. The CDR3 has 15 residues. Germline V lookup: CDR1 SGHRS, CDR2 YFSETQ. The CDR3 protein is CASSETGAPDEKLFF. The CDR3 DNA follows: TGCGCCAGCAGTGAAACAGGGGCCCCCGACGAAAAACTGTTTTTT.